Listed below are T cell receptor beta chains from one sample, sequenced in a study of T cell responses to AZD1222 COVID-19 vaccine. Clones were sequenced by immunoSEQ multiplex PCR, and TCRdb holds only the in-frame ones, with some missing. The sample gives roughly 97,000 clones, over 90% of which show up once; approximately 5% is in the top ten. Material: peripheral blood, obtained on day 0 of AZD1222 vaccination. The receptors come from an adult in good health. Both conserved end residues are part of each CDR3. D genes are given only for firm matches. The size of a clone is reported for some rows only, either as once, few or many, or as a class for expanded clones.

cdr3_aa: CASSLGRVNTGELFF
cdr3_nt: TGTGCCAGCAGTCTCGGGAGGGTGAACACCGGGGAGCTGTTTTTT
j_call: TRBJ2-2
v_call: TRBV27
clone_size: NA
d_call: TRBD2

cdr3_aa: CASSLEQGLSQTEAFF
cdr3_nt: TGTGCCAGCAGCTTAGAACAGGGACTATCGCAAACTGAAGCTTTCTTT
j_call: TRBJ1-1
v_call: TRBV7-6
clone_size: NA
d_call: NA

cdr3_aa: CASSRTGANEKLFF
cdr3_nt: TGTGCCAGCAGCCGGACAGGGGCTAATGAAAAACTGTTTTTT
j_call: TRBJ1-4
v_call: TRBV9
clone_size: NA
d_call: TRBD1

cdr3_aa: CASSSFGEEANEKLFF
cdr3_nt: TGTGCCAGCAGCTCATTCGGTGAGGAAGCTAATGAAAAACTGTTTTTT
j_call: TRBJ1-4
v_call: TRBV7-9
clone_size: NA
d_call: NA

cdr3_aa: CASSPGGSYLEQYF
cdr3_nt: TGTGCCAGTAGCCCAGGAGGATCGTATCTCGAGCAGTACTTC
j_call: TRBJ2-7
v_call: TRBV19
clone_size: NA
d_call: NA

cdr3_aa: CASSEEGAHGYTF
cdr3_nt: TGTGCCAGCAGTGAGGAGGGGGCTCATGGCTACACCTTC
j_call: TRBJ1-2
v_call: TRBV2
clone_size: NA
d_call: TRBD1

cdr3_aa: CASSPSGKYNEQFF
cdr3_nt: TGTGCCAGCAGCCCCAGCGGGAAATACAATGAGCAGTTCTTC
j_call: TRBJ2-1
v_call: TRBV3-1/TRBV3-2
clone_size: NA
d_call: TRBD2

cdr3_aa: CASSLVGFDYEQYF
cdr3_nt: TGTGCCAGCAGTTTGGTCGGCTTCGATTACGAGCAGTACTTC
j_call: TRBJ2-7
v_call: TRBV27
clone_size: NA
d_call: NA

cdr3_aa: CASSLQGAGSPLHF
cdr3_nt: TGCGCCAGCAGCTTGCAGGGGGCTGGTTCACCCCTCCACTTT
j_call: TRBJ1-6
v_call: TRBV5-1
clone_size: NA
d_call: TRBD1

cdr3_aa: CASSALAGQTDTQYF
cdr3_nt: TGTGCCAGCAGTGCTCTAGCGGGACAGACAGATACGCAGTATTTT
j_call: TRBJ2-3
v_call: TRBV2
clone_size: NA
d_call: TRBD2

cdr3_aa: CASSLVLAGYSGANVLTF
cdr3_nt: TGCGCCAGCAGCTTGGTACTAGCGGGCTACTCTGGGGCCAACGTCCTGACTTTC
j_call: TRBJ2-6
v_call: TRBV5-1
clone_size: NA
d_call: TRBD2

cdr3_aa: CASSDGGFAGNTIYF
cdr3_nt: TGTGCCAGCAGTGATGGAGGTTTCGCTGGAAACACCATATATTTT
j_call: TRBJ1-3
v_call: TRBV6-1
clone_size: once
d_call: NA

cdr3_aa: CASSLGTAYEQYF
cdr3_nt: TGTGCCAGCAGTTTAGGGACAGCCTACGAGCAGTACTTC
j_call: TRBJ2-7
v_call: TRBV27
clone_size: NA
d_call: TRBD1

cdr3_aa: CASNGWDTGELFF
cdr3_nt: TGTGCCAGCAACGGGTGGGACACCGGGGAGCTGTTTTTT
j_call: TRBJ2-2
v_call: TRBV28
clone_size: NA
d_call: NA

cdr3_aa: CASSSGGRHTGELFF
cdr3_nt: TGTGCCAGCAGCTCGGGCGGGAGACATACCGGGGAGCTGTTTTTT
j_call: TRBJ2-2
v_call: TRBV2
clone_size: NA
d_call: TRBD2

cdr3_aa: CASSEAGALGGGELFF
cdr3_nt: TGTGCCAGCAGTGAAGCAGGGGCTTTGGGAGGCGGGGAGCTGTTTTTT
j_call: TRBJ2-2
v_call: TRBV6-1
clone_size: NA
d_call: NA

cdr3_aa: CASSFDTYGYTF
cdr3_nt: TGTGCCAGCAGTTTCGATACTTATGGCTACACCTTC
j_call: TRBJ1-2
v_call: TRBV6-6
clone_size: NA
d_call: NA